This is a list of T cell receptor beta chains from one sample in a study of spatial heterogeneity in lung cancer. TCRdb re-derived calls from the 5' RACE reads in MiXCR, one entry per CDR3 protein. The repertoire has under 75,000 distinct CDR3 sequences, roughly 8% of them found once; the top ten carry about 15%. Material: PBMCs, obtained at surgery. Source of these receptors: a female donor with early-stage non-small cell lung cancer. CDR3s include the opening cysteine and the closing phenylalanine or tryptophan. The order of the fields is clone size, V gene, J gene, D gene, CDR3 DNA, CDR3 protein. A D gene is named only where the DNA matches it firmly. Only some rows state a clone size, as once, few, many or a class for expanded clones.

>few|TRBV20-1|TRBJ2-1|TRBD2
TGCAGTGCTAGGCTTCCGGGGGGCTCCTACAATGAGCAGTTCTTC
CSARLPGGSYNEQFF
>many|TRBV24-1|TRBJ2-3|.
TGTGCCACCACGGAGGGGGGGCCGGGGACAGATACGCAGTATTTT
CATTEGGPGTDTQYF
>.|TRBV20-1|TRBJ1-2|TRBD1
TGCAGTGCTAGGCCCCCGGGACAGGCCTATGGCTACACCTTC
CSARPPGQAYGYTF
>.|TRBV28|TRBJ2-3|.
TGTGCCAGCAGCCTCCAGGGAGAGGGCACAGATACGCAGTATTTT
CASSLQGEGTDTQYF
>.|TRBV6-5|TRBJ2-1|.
TGTGCCAGCACTGAACGACAGAGGGTAGGTGCTGAGCAGTTCTTC
CASTERQRVGAEQFF
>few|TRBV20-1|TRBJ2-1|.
TGCAGTGCTAAACGGTCCGAAAGCTCCTACAATGAGCAGTTCTTC
CSAKRSESSYNEQFF
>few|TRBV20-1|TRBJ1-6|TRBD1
TGCAGTGCTAGAGATCAGACAGGGGCGGATTCACCCCTCCACTTT
CSARDQTGADSPLHF
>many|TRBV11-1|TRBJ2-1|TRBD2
TGTGCCAGCAGCCGCGGACTAGCGTCCTCCTACAGGGAGCAGTTCTTC
CASSRGLASSYREQFF
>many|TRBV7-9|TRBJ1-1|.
TGTGCCAGCAGCTTAGTCCCGGACAGCCAATTGAACACTGAAGCTTTCTTT
CASSLVPDSQLNTEAFF
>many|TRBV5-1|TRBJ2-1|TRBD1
TGCGCCAGCAGCCCTGCACAGGGGGCTGGATACAATGAGCAGTTCTTC
CASSPAQGAGYNEQFF
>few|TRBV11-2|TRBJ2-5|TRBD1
TGTGCCAGCAGTCGGACAGGGGGGGGAGAGACCCAGTACTTC
CASSRTGGGETQYF
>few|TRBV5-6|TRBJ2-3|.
TGTGCCAGCAGCCCACTAGCACAGAGCACAGATACGCAGTATTTT
CASSPLAQSTDTQYF
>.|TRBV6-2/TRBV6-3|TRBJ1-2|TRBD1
TGTGCCAGCAGTCAGGGACAGCTCTATGGCTACACCTTC
CASSQGQLYGYTF
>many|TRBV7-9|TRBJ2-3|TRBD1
TGTGCCAGCAGCTTAACAGGGGCCGGGTTAACAGATACGCAGTATTTT
CASSLTGAGLTDTQYF
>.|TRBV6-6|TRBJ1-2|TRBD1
TGTGCCAGCAGTGCCCCGGGACAGGGCAACTATGGCTACACCTTC
CASSAPGQGNYGYTF
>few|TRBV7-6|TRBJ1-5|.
TGTGCCAGCAGCTTAGCACGGTTTCAGCCCCAGCATTTT
CASSLARFQPQHF
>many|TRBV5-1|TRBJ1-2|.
TGCGCCAGCAGCTTGGAGGGGCCTTTGAACTATGGCTACACCTTC
CASSLEGPLNYGYTF
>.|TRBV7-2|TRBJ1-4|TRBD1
TGTGCCAGCAGCATCGTCCGGGACAGCAATGAAAAACTGTTTTTT
CASSIVRDSNEKLFF
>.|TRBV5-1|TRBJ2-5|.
TGCGCCAGCAGTCTTACCGGGACCCCCCAAGAGACCCAGTACTTC
CASSLTGTPQETQYF
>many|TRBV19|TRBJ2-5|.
TGTGCCAGTAGTATAGCTGGGGAGCGGGTGACTCAAGAGACCCAGTACTTC
CASSIAGERVTQETQYF
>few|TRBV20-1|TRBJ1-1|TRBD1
TGCACGGCCGCGGAGACAGGGTTTAGCACTGAAGCTTTCTTT
CTAAETGFSTEAFF
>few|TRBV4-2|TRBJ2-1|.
TGTGCCAGCAGCCAGGGACTCGTGGGGAATGAGCAGTTCTTC
CASSQGLVGNEQFF
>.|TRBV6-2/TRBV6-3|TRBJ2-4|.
TGTGCCAGCAGGACATCAGGGGTTTCAAAAAACATTCAGTACTTC
CASRTSGVSKNIQYF
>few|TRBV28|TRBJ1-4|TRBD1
TGTGCCAGCAGTTTAGACAGGGACGTTGCCGAAAAACTGTTTTTT
CASSLDRDVAEKLFF
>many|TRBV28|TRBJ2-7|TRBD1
TGTGCCAGCAGTTCGGGACAGGCCACCTACGAGCAGTACTTC
CASSSGQATYEQYF
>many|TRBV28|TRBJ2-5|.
TGTGCCAGCAGTACCTTAAGGACCCAGTACTTC
CASSTLRTQYF
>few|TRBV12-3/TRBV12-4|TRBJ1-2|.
TGTGCCAGCAGTTTATCGGATCAAGGGGGCTACACCTTC
CASSLSDQGGYTF
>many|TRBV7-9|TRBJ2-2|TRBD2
TGTGCCAGCAGACACCTCGGGGCGGGAGAGCTCGGGGAGCTGTTTTTT
CASRHLGAGELGELFF
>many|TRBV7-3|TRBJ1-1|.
TGTGCCAGCAGTAGTTTGGTGGGCACTGAAGCTTTCTTT
CASSSLVGTEAFF